In this sample, the clone carrying this T cell receptor beta chain turned up many times. The CDR3 extends over 15 amino acids. The germline V and J ends were trimmed by 1 base and 2 bases, with 10 bases remaining between them. Germline-derived CDR1 and CDR2 are LGHNA and YNFKEQ. For TCRbeta, the library was prepared with unique molecular identifiers. TCRdb re-called the PCR reads with MiXCR, one entry per CDR3 protein. This table has 360,000 or so distinct CDR3 sequences, roughly 20% appearing once. This specimen comes from a study of T-cell reconstitution after alpha-beta-depleted transplantation in children.

This material consisted of PBMCs from the stem cell graft donor, taken from the stem cell graft. This receptor was taken from a human donor who donated a stem cell graft to a child with acute myeloid leukemia. The V gene is TRBV4-2, the J gene TRBJ2-3; D is perhaps TRBD2 (6 bases). The CDR3 bases are TGTGCCAGCAGCCAAGGACTAGGATACACAGATACGCAGTATTTT. Its protein is CASSQGLGYTDTQYF.